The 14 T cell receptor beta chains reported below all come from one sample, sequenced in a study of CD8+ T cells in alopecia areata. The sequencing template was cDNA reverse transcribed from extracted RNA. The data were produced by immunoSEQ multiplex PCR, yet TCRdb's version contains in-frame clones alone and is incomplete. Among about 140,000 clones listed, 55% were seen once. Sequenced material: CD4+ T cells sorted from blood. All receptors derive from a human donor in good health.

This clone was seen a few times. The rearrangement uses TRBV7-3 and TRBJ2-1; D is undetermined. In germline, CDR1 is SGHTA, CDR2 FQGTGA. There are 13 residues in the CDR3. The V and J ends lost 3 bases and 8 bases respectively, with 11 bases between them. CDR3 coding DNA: TGTGCCAGCAGCTTCTCAGCACGGGATGAGCAGTTCTTC. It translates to CASSFSARDEQFF.

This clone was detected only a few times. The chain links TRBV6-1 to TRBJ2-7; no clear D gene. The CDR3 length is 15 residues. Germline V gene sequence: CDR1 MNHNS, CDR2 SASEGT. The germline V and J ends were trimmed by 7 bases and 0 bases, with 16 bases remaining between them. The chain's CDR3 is CASTPLGPGSYEQYF. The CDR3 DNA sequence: TGTGCCAGCACTCCTCTCGGTCCAGGCTCCTACGAGCAGTACTTC.

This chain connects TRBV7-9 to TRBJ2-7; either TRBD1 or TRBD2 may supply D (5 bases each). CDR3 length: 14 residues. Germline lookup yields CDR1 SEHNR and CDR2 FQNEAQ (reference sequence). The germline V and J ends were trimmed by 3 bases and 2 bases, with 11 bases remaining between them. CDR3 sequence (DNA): TGTGCCAGCAGCTTTTCAGGGAGTCCCTACGAGCAGTACTTC. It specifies CASSFSGSPYEQYF.

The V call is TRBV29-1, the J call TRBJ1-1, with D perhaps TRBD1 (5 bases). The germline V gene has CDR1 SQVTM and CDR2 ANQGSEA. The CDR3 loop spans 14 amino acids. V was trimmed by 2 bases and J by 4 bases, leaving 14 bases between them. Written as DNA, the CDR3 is TGCAGCGTTGAACCCGGGGGGTGGGGCACTGAAGCTTTCTTT. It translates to CSVEPGGWGTEAFF.

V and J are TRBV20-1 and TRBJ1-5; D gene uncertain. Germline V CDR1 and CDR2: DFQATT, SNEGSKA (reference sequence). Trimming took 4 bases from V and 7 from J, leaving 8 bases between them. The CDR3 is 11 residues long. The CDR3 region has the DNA TGCAGTGCTAAAGGGAGACAGCCCCAGCATTTT. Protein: CSAKGRQPQHF.

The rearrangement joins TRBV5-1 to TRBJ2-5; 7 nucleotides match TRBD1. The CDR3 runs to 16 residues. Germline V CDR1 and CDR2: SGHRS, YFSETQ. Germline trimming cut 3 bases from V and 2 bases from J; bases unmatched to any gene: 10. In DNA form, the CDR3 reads TGCGCCAGCAGCTCCCTGACAGGGATGAGGCAAGAGACCCAGTACTTC. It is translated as CASSSLTGMRQETQYF.

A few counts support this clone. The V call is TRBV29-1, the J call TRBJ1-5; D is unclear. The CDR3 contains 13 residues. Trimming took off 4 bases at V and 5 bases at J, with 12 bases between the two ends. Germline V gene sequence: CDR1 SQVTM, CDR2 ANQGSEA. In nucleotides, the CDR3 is TGCAGCGTTGCCAGGAATCCGGATCAGCCCCAGCATTTT. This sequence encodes CSVARNPDQPQHF.

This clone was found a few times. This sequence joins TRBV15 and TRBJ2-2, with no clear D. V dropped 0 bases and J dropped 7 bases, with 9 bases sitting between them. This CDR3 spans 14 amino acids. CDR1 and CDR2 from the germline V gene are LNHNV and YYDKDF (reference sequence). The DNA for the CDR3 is TGTGCCACCAGCAGAGACCAAATCGGCGGGGAGCTGTTTTTT. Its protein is CATSRDQIGGELFF.

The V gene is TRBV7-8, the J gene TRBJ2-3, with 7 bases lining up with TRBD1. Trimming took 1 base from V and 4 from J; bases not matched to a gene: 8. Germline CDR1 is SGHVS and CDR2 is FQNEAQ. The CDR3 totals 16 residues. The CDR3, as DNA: TGTGCCAGCAGCTTAGGAAGGGGGCGCGGACCAGATACGCAGTATTTT. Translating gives CASSLGRGRGPDTQYF.

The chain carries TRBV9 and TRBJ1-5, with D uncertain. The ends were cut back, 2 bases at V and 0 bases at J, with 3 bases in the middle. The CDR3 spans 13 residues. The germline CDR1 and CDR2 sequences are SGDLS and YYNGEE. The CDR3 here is CASSVHSNQPQHF. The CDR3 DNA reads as TGTGCCAGCAGCGTCCATAGCAATCAGCCCCAGCATTTT.

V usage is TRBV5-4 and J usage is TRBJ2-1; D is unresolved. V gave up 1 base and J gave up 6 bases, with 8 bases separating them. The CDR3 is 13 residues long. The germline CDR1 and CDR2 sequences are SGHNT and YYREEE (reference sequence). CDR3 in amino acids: CASSLRTTNEQFF. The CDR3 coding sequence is TGTGCCAGCAGCTTGCGCACAACCAATGAGCAGTTCTTC.

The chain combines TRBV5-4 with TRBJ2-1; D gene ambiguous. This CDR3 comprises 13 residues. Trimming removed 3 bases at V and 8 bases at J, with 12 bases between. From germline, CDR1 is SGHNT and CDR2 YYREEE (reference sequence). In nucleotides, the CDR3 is TGTGCCAGCAGCTCCGGGCCTCCCGATGAGCAGTTCTTC. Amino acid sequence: CASSSGPPDEQFF.

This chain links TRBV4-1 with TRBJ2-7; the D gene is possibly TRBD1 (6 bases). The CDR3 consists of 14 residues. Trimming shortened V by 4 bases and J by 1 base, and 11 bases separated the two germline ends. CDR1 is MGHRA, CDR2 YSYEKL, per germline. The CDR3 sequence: CASSPQDRSYEQYF. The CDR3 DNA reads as TGCGCCAGCAGCCCCCAGGACAGATCCTACGAGCAGTACTTC.

The CDR3: CASSLGQQEYF. As DNA, the CDR3 is TGTGCCAGCAGCCTGGGACAGCAGGAGTACTTC. The rearrangement joins TRBV7-9 to TRBJ2-7, with 7 nucleotides matching TRBD1. The ends lost 5 bases at V and 11 bases at J; junction bases unmatched: 6. Germline V lookup: CDR1 SEHNR, CDR2 FQNEAQ (reference sequence). CDR3 length: 11 amino acids. Full variable domain (outside the CDR3, taken from reference TRBV7-9 and TRBJ2-7): DTGVSQNPRHKITKRGQNVTFRCDPISEHNRLYWYRQTLGQGPEFLTYFQNEAQLEKSRLLSDRFSAERPKGSFSTLEIQRTEQGDSAMYLCASSLGQQEYFGPGTRLTVT.